What follows are 28 T cell receptor beta chains derived from one specimen sequenced in a study of beta chain features in type 1 diabetes (dated by TCRdb to 2016 to 2018). The paper as a whole reports these results and caveats: Type 1 diabetes patients showed a moderate but significant shortening of TCRB CDR3 length in all four CD4+ subsets.

Their specific antigens are unknown. The library was produced with the immunoSEQ multiplex PCR assay. The entire amount of isolated RNA was reverse transcribed using the High Capacity cDNA Reverse Transcription Kit, so the sequenced TCRB transcripts were expressed ones. What TCRdb holds here is the immuneACCESS table cut down to in-frame rearrangements. Part of the clones is not present; checked against another copy, under half of the missing clones reflect an unresolved V gene, and the others are unexplained. The sample data list 500,000 to 850,000 clones, and around 15% of these were observed just once. Less than 0.04% of the sample comes from the top ten. The sample taken for sequencing was naive CD4+ T cells from blood. The sample's cell subset or site label, decoded: true naive CD4+ T cells. The receptors come from a man younger than 30 with type 1 diabetes.

This rearrangement joins TRBV28 to TRBJ1-2; D is ambiguous. Between the trimmed V and J ends, which lost 6 bases and 8 bases, there was a span of 13 bases. The CDR3 is made up of 12 amino acids. The V gene's germline CDR1 is MDHEN and CDR2 SYDVKM. The CDR3 here is CASSGRQEGYTF. In nucleotides, the CDR3 is TGTGCCAGCAGCGGCAGGCAGGAGGGCTACACCTTC.

The chain employs TRBV5-6 and TRBJ1-4, with 7 bases fitting TRBD1. This CDR3 region has 18 residues. Germline CDR1 SGHDT, CDR2 YYEEEE. With V trimmed by 6 bases and J by 3 bases, 17 bases remained unmatched. Here the CDR3 DNA reads TGTGCCAGCAACCGGGACAGAGTGAGCCGGACGGCTAATGAAAAACTGTTTTTT. It codes for CASNRDRVSRTANEKLFF.

This clone was detected only a few times. The rearrangement joins TRBV7-2 to TRBJ2-1, with TRBD2 matching 11 bases. J was trimmed by 0 bases and V by 7 bases; bases with no gene match: 8. This CDR3 is 17 amino acids long. CDR1 and CDR2 (germline): SGHTA, FQGNSA. For the CDR3, the DNA is TGTGCCAGCATCGTAGGACTAGCGGGTCACTCCTACAATGAGCAGTTCTTC. This translates into CASIVGLAGHSYNEQFF.

A few counts support this clone. V is TRBV2 and J is TRBJ2-4; the D is unclear. V was trimmed by 8 bases and J by 0 bases, leaving 8 bases between them. CDR1 is SNHLY and CDR2 is FYNNEI in the germline V gene. The CDR3 consists of 13 residues. The CDR3 spells CASLGIAKNIQYF. CDR3 DNA: TGTGCCAGCCTGGGAATAGCCAAAAACATTCAGTACTTC.

This clone was picked up a small number of times. The chain combines TRBV6-6 with TRBJ1-5; 7 bases line up with TRBD1. The length of the CDR3 is 15 residues. J gave up 3 bases and V 2 bases, and 4 bases lay outside the gene matches. Germline CDR1 is MNHNY and CDR2 is SVGAGI (reference sequence). CDR3 sequence: CASSYRQGVNQPQHF. The CDR3 DNA reads TGTGCCAGCAGTTACAGACAGGGCGTCAATCAGCCCCAGCATTTT.

The V and J genes are TRBV4-2 and TRBJ2-6; D is ambiguous. Germline values: CDR1 LGHNA, CDR2 YNFKEQ. CDR3 length: 14 amino acids. The germline V and J ends were trimmed by 1 base and 2 bases, with 3 bases remaining between them. CDR3 DNA: TGTGCCAGCAGCCAAGTGGCTGGGGCCAACGTCCTGACTTTC. This gives the protein CASSQVAGANVLTF.

The rearrangement joins TRBV19 to TRBJ2-1; 13 bases are a match to TRBD2. Trimming cost V 8 bases and J 12 bases; bases outside gene matches: 7. The CDR3 covers 13 residues. Per the germline V gene, CDR1 is LNHDA and CDR2 is SQIVND (reference sequence). DNA for the CDR3: TGTGCCAGTCGGACTAGCGGGAGTTTTGGGCAGTTCTTC. Translating it yields CASRTSGSFGQFF.

CDR3 protein: CASSLWLVAVPYNEQFF. As DNA, the CDR3 is TGTGCCAGCAGCTTATGGCTGGTCGCGGTTCCCTACAATGAGCAGTTCTTC. The chain is built from TRBV7-9 and TRBJ2-1; D not resolved. The CDR3 loop spans 17 amino acids. The germline V gene encodes CDR1 SEHNR and CDR2 FQNEAQ (reference sequence). V lost 2 bases and J 2 bases, leaving 16 bases between the germline ends.

The CDR3 spells CASSLEVQETQYF. CDR3 DNA: TGTGCCAGCAGCTTAGAGGTCCAAGAGACCCAGTACTTC. V and J are TRBV7-9 and TRBJ2-5, with unresolved D. The CDR3 contains 13 residues. Germline V CDR1 and CDR2: SEHNR, FQNEAQ (reference sequence). Trimming shortened V by 1 base and J by 1 base, and 4 bases separated the two germline ends.

In this sample, this clone turned up a few times. The gene calls are TRBV10-3 and TRBJ1-2; D possibly corresponds to TRBD1 (5 bases). This CDR3 has 13 residues. Per the germline V gene, CDR1 is ENHRY and CDR2 is SYGVKD. V lost 2 bases and J lost 4, with 8 bases in between. The CDR3 spells CAISEDRSYGYTF. The DNA for the CDR3 is TGTGCCATCAGTGAGGACAGAAGCTATGGCTACACCTTC.

This clone was counted between two and nine times. For the CDR3, the DNA is TGTGCCAGCAGCTTAGAAGTCTCTTCCTACGAGCAGTACTTC. This codes for CASSLEVSSYEQYF. This chain links TRBV7-2 with TRBJ2-7, with D unresolved. V was cut by 1 base and J by 1 base, with 8 bases left in between. CDR1 is SGHTA, CDR2 FQGNSA, per germline. The CDR3 sequence is 14 residues long.

The rearrangement joins TRBV7-9 to TRBJ1-1, with no clear D. With 8 bases removed from V and 3 bases from J, the gap between germline ends came to 10 bases. This CDR3 has 12 amino acids. Germline V CDR1 and CDR2: SEHNR, FQNEAQ (reference sequence). Written as DNA, the CDR3 is TGTGCCAGCGGAAATGGAGACACTGAAGCTTTCTTT. Its protein product is CASGNGDTEAFF.

This clone turned up a few times. The germline gene is not matched at one end of the junction; a read error may be the cause. This chain joins TRBV7-9 and TRBJ2-5; 8 positions match TRBD1. Germline CDR1 and CDR2: SEHNR and FQNEAQ (reference sequence). The CDR3 consists of 15 residues. The CDR3 reads CARSSTGQGGETQYF. CDR3 DNA: TGTGCCAGGAGCTCAACCGGACAGGGCGGGGAGACCCAGTACTTC.

This chain uses TRBV7-9 with TRBJ2-5; D remains ambiguous. The CDR3 length is 14 residues. The ends were cut back, 5 bases at V and 1 base at J, with 11 bases in the middle. Germline CDR1 SEHNR, CDR2 FQNEAQ (reference sequence). CDR3 protein: CASSHQAVQETQYF. The DNA for the CDR3 is TGTGCCAGCAGCCACCAGGCAGTCCAAGAGACCCAGTACTTC.

The chain is built from TRBV6-5 and TRBJ2-1; TRBD1 matches at 9 bases. This CDR3 has 14 residues. V shed 2 bases and J 5 bases; nucleotides not matched to a gene: 1. Germline CDR1 MNHEY, CDR2 SVGAGI. The CDR3 nucleotides are TGTGCCAGCAGTTACCGGGACAGGGACAATGAGCAGTTCTTC. This translates into CASSYRDRDNEQFF.

There are a few counts of this clone. The chain combines TRBV4-1 with TRBJ1-2, with D maybe TRBD1 (5 bases). CDR1 is MGHRA, CDR2 YSYEKL, per germline. The CDR3 is made up of 13 amino acids. V was clipped by 1 base and J by 4 bases, with 7 bases between them. CDR3 coding DNA: TGCGCCAGCAGCCAAGTCGGGGCCTATGGCTACACCTTC. Translating it yields CASSQVGAYGYTF.

V gene TRBV14 combines with J gene TRBJ1-4; TRBD1 might be the D (5 bases). The CDR3 sequence is 17 residues long. Germline lookup yields CDR1 SGHDN and CDR2 FVKESK. V was clipped by 4 bases and J by 1 base, with 16 bases between them. CDR3 sequence: CASSPQWRRGTNEKLFF. CDR3 DNA: TGTGCCAGCAGCCCCCAGTGGAGGAGGGGAACTAATGAAAAACTGTTTTTT.

In this sample, this clone turned up a few times. The V and J genes are TRBV5-1 and TRBJ2-2; 8 bases fit TRBD2. Germline-derived CDR1 and CDR2 are SGHRS and YFSETQ. The V gene end was trimmed by 5 bases and the J gene end by 4 bases; junction bases not matched to a gene: 10. This CDR3 is 16 amino acids long. The CDR3 is CASRQNSGGFTGELFF. CDR3 nucleotides: TGCGCCAGCAGGCAAAACAGCGGGGGATTCACCGGGGAGCTGTTTTTT.

The chain recombines TRBV19 with TRBJ2-7; 7 bases align to TRBD2. This CDR3 contains 13 residues. The V gene end was trimmed by 7 bases and the J gene end by 2 bases; junction bases not matched to a gene: 5. CDR1 is LNHDA, CDR2 SQIVND, per germline (reference sequence). CDR3 region: CASTSAGAYEQYF. The CDR3, as DNA: TGTGCCAGTACGTCGGCGGGAGCCTACGAGCAGTACTTC.

The chain joins TRBV29-1 to TRBJ2-2; weak D call: TRBD2 (5 bases). The CDR3 is made up of 14 amino acids. CDR1 is SQVTM, CDR2 ANQGSEA, per germline. The V end lost 1 base, the J end lost 7 bases, and 13 bases lay between the germline ends. The CDR3 DNA sequence: TGCAGCGTTGAAGTGGGTCCGGGGATCGGGGAGCTGTTTTTT. This encodes CSVEVGPGIGELFF.

Remarks on this clone: Additional DNA sequences in this sample encode the identical CDR3. V is TRBV4-1 and J is TRBJ2-4; no clear D gene. Germline CDR1 reads MGHRA; CDR2 reads YSYEKL. The V and J ends lost 2 bases and 0 bases respectively, with 8 bases between them. The CDR3 has 15 amino acids. The CDR3 region is CASSQLDLAKNIQYF. CDR3 nucleotides: TGCGCCAGCAGCCAATTGGACCTAGCCAAAAACATTCAGTACTTC.

This clone was seen a handful of times. This sequence joins TRBV9 and TRBJ2-7, with TRBD1 matching 7 bases. Germline CDR1 SGDLS, CDR2 YYNGEE. V trimming: 0 bases; J trimming: 2 bases; junction bases outside the gene matches: 8. The CDR3 runs 16 residues. CDR3 DNA: TGTGCCAGCAGCGTAGCCGCCGGGACAGAGCCCTACGAGCAGTACTTC. It translates to CASSVAAGTEPYEQYF.

CDR3 residues: CASRPDRPNQETQYF. Written as DNA, the CDR3 is TGTGCCAGCAGACCCGACAGGCCTAACCAAGAGACCCAGTACTTC. The genes are TRBV28 and TRBJ2-5, with D possibly being TRBD1 (6 bases). Germline V lookup: CDR1 MDHEN, CDR2 SYDVKM. The CDR3 length is 15 residues. Trimming stripped 6 bases from V and 0 bases from J, with 14 bases between.

CDR3 sequence (DNA): TGTGCCAGCAGCTCCGTGGGGGTAGCTAACTATGGCTACACCTTC. Its protein product is CASSSVGVANYGYTF. The V and J genes are TRBV11-2 and TRBJ1-2; possibly TRBD1 for D (5 bases). The CDR3 is made up of 15 amino acids. Germline V gives CDR1 SGHAT, CDR2 FQNNGV. V shed 4 bases and J shed 0 bases, with 12 bases lying between them.

This clone occurred a few times. The CDR3, as DNA: TGTGCCAGCAGTCAGCCCCTGACTAGTGTAATCCACAATGAGCAGTTCTTC. Its protein product is CASSQPLTSVIHNEQFF. The chain has TRBV28 and TRBJ2-1; possible D gene TRBD2, 6 bases. CDR3 size: 17 residues. Germline loops: CDR1 MDHEN, CDR2 SYDVKM. Trimming took off 5 bases at V and 5 bases at J, with 22 bases between the two ends. The whole variable domain, filled in from reference TRBV28 and TRBJ2-1, reads DVKVTQSSRYLVKRTGEKVFLECVQDMDHENMFWYRQDPGLGLRLIYFSYDVKMKEKGDIPEGYSVSREKKERFSLILESASTNQTSMYLCASSQPLTSVIHNEQFFGPGTRLTVL.

The genes are TRBV19 and TRBJ2-5, with D maybe TRBD2 (6 bases). CDR1 and CDR2 (germline): LNHDA, SQIVND (reference sequence). There are 12 residues in the CDR3. The V end was cut by 8 bases, the J end by 5 bases, with 12 bases between. The CDR3 reads CASSGRGETQYF. For the CDR3, the DNA is TGTGCCAGTTCTGGACGGGGGGAGACCCAGTACTTC. The entire variable domain, with the rest obtained from reference TRBV19 and TRBJ2-5, is as follows: DGGITQSPKYLFRKEGQNVTLSCEQNLNHDAMYWYRQDPGQGLRLIYYSQIVNDFQKGDIAEGYSVSREKKESFPLTVTSAQKNPTAFYLCASSGRGETQYFGPGTRLLVL.

The chain couples TRBV27 to TRBJ2-2; 8 bases agree with TRBD2. The CDR3 consists of 19 residues. The V and J ends lost 7 bases and 1 base, in that order; junction bases with no gene match: 17. Germline V lookup: CDR1 MNHEY, CDR2 SMNVEV (reference sequence). Here the CDR3 reads CASTVNTPTGGKNTGELFF. The CDR3 bases are TGTGCCAGCACCGTCAATACTCCCACGGGGGGGAAGAACACCGGGGAGCTGTTTTTT.

This clone showed up just a few times. This CDR3 reads CASSTQGGGSNQPQHF. The CDR3 DNA sequence: TGTGCCAGTAGTACGCAGGGTGGAGGAAGCAATCAGCCCCAGCATTTT. The chain couples TRBV19 to TRBJ1-5, with D tentatively TRBD1 (5 bases). Germline V gene data show CDR1 as LNHDA and CDR2 as SQIVND (reference sequence). This CDR3 is built from 16 residues. V was pared by 4 bases and J by 1 base, with 14 bases between.